This TCR beta chain was sequenced in a study of T cells in Graves' hyperthyroidism and ophthalmopathy (dated by TCRdb to about 2019). General notes on the study: To identify TCR V-J signatures that set the groups apart, the researchers used a discovery cohort of more than 95 patients, made up of 40 to 45 with Graves' ophthalmopathy and about 60 with stable Graves' hyperthyroidism. The study also compared thyroid tissue and blood T-cell repertoires from about 6 Graves' hyperthyroidism patients. An independent validation cohort of 18 to 20 hyperthyroidism patients and about 15 patients who later progressed to ophthalmopathy tested prospective prediction of ophthalmopathy. TCR Vbeta CDR3 sequencing of 140 or so peripheral blood samples (over 40 ophthalmopathy, some 75 hyperthyroidism and approximately 17 progressor patients) is reported in the paper. After sampling, hyperthyroidism patients received methimazole starting at 30 mg daily, and ophthalmopathy patients received high-dose intravenous methylprednisolone. For training and testing, the roughly 93 patients in the discovery cohort were randomly divided in a 7:3 ratio. Paper-wide results and their limitations: In cross-validation, a model built on a 13 V-J signature told ophthalmopathy apart from stable hyperthyroidism with less than 90% sensitivity and roughly 83% specificity, and in testing the same model reached 80%/75%. Most expanded thyroid clonotypes (frequency above 0.001) were also found in blood, which suggests that blood repertoires may mirror thyroid immune responses. Sample size was not statistically predetermined, and investigators were not blinded to group allocation. In validation, the model predicted progression to ophthalmopathy a median of roughly 6.2 months before onset, with about 71% sensitivity and roughly 73% specificity.

Amplification of TCR beta CDR3 regions was carried out from RNA transcripts. The TCR CDR3 was subjected to a first round of RT-PCR using the HTBI primer set and the Qiagen OneStep RT-PCR kit. Libraries were constructed in a second round of multiplex PCR, after which size selection and purification were performed. Libraries were sequenced paired-end with 100 bp reads on an Illumina HiSeq2000. In the original analysis: SOAPnuke was used to process the raw data, throwing out any read that contained adapters or uncalled bases, had a mean Phred below 15, or lacked an exact constant-primer or identifier match. High-quality paired reads were merged with COPE v1.2.5, and unique nucleotide sequences were defined as clonotypes. MiTCR v1.1 was used to align the clonotypes against IMGT TRBV, TRBD and TRBJ reference segments. The analysis was restricted to V-J combinations with a frequency above 0.0001, which together covered roughly 99% of the repertoires. The TCS score was defined as the ratio of F50 (clonal expansion) to E x V (chaos), calculated using BLOSUM62-based TCRdist between CDR3 peptides within each V-J. Welch's t-statistics and random forest reduced 514 V-J features to around 14, which were used in a naive Bayes classifier (R e1071). TCRdb itself trimmed the public reads at Q25 with fastp, ran MiXCR and retained productive beta chains. Entries are consolidated by CDR3 protein sequence, retaining the most common genes and DNA. The V and J calls, along with clone size, are taken from TCRdb and not from the paper's own processing. This sample gives approximately 590,000 distinct CDR3 sequences in total; 35% to 55% of them show up just once. The top ten clones comprise 8.2% of the sample.

Taken from cysteine to phenylalanine, the CDR3 has 15 residues. Only the CDR3 portion is preserved as DNA: 45 bases, with reading frame beginning at the first base. Relative to germline, V is missing 5 bases and J is missing 0 bases, with 5 bases of the junction outside any gene match. Comment on this clonotype: No antigen is known for it. No much larger clonotype is one base removed from it; base qualities were not supplied.

Stable Graves' hyperthyroidism was defined as the absence of progression to ophthalmopathy over 18 months of follow-up. Hyperthyroidism patients were newly diagnosed, had a disease duration of under 2 months, and were aged 18 to 65 years. Patients with uncontrolled infections, other autoimmune diseases, pregnancy or lactation were excluded. Diagnoses were established on the basis of clinical symptoms, serum thyroxine and TRAb, thyroid ultrasound, and orbital computed tomography. Trizol reagent was used to extract total RNA, and RNA quality was then checked on an Agilent 2100 Bioanalyzer. The chain uses TRBV12-3 or TRBV12-4 and TRBJ1-1, with TRBD1 matching 8 junction bases. This TCR was sampled from a woman aged 18-29 years with Graves' hyperthyroidism. Donor details come from another sample of the same person, matched by shared clones. Sequences were obtained from peripheral blood or thyroid tissue (not recorded which). The CDR3 has the sequence CASSMRDRMNTEAFF. The DNA sequence follows: TGTGCCAGCAGTATGCGGGACAGGATGAACACTGAAGCTTTCTTT.